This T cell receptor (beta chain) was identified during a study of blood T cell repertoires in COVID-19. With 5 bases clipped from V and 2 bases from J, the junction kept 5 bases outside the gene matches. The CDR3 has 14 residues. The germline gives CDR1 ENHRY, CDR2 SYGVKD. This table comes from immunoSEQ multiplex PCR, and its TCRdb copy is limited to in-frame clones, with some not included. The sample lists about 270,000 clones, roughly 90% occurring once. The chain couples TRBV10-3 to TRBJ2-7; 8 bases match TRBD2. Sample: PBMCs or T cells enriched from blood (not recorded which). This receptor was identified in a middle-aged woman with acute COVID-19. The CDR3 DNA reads TGTGCCATCAGTAAGAGCGGGGGCACCTACGAGCAGTACTTC. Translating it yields CAISKSGGTYEQYF.